The present TCR beta chain was sequenced within a study of T cells after yellow fever vaccination. The overall study: The SMART-Seq v4 Ultra Low Input method served to prepare the low-cell-number fractions.

TCRdb re-derived calls from the 5' RACE reads in MiXCR, one entry per CDR3 protein. The sample consists of about 13,000 distinct CDR3 sequences, more than 4.5% of them appearing once. This clonotype was seen at least ten times. This CDR3 region has 18 residues. Germline CDR1 is DFQATT and CDR2 is SNEGSKA (reference sequence). J was trimmed by 0 bases and V by 5 bases; bases with no gene match: 10. Study-wide findings and caveats: Most clones from primary vaccination resurfaced after the booster (under 97% CD4, about 91% CD8). Shared CD4/CD8 clonotypes were a small share, likely from convergent recombination.

This sequence originates from a man aged 25-45 years who received the YFV17D yellow fever vaccine. The sample in question was PBMCs, either bulk or a sorted T-cell subset (CD4+, CD8+, memory, or dextramer-sorted; not recorded which), obtained 45 days after the yellow fever booster vaccination. The V and J genes are TRBV20-1 and TRBJ2-1, with 13 bases fitting TRBD2. CDR3 DNA sequence: TGCAGTGCTCGGACTAGCGGGAGAAAAACCAGCTCCTACAATGAGCAGTTCTTC. Translating gives CSARTSGRKTSSYNEQFF.